This T cell receptor (beta chain) was sequenced during a study of blood T cell repertoires in COVID-19. This table comes from immunoSEQ multiplex PCR, and its TCRdb copy is limited to in-frame clones, with some not included. The profile shows 73,000 or so clones, over 70% of them singletons. The V end lost 1 base, the J end lost 2 bases, and 12 bases lay between the germline ends. This CDR3 is 15 amino acids long. The germline V gene encodes CDR1 SGHRS and CDR2 YFSETQ. The chain couples TRBV5-1 to TRBJ1-2; no clear D. Sequenced sample: peripheral blood. The receptor was derived from a man in his fifties or sixties with active COVID-19. CDR3 in amino acids: CASSLSGNGNYGYTF. As DNA, the CDR3 is TGCGCCAGCAGCTTGTCCGGGAACGGGAACTATGGCTACACCTTC.